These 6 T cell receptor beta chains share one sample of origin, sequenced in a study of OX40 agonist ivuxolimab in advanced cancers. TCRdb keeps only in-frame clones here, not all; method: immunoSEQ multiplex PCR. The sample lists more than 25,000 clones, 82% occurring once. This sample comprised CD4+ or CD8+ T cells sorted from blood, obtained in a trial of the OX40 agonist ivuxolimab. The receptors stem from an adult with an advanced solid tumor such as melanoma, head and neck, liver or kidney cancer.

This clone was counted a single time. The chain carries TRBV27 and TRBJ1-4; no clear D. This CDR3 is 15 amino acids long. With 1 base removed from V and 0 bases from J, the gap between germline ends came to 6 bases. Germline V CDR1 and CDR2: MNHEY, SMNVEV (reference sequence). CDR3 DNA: TGTGCCAGCAGTTTATGGGCTTCAACTAATGAAAAACTGTTTTTT. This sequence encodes CASSLWASTNEKLFF.

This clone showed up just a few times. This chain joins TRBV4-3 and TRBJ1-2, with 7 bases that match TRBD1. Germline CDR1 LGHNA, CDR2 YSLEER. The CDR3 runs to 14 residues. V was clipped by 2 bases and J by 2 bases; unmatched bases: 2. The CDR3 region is CASSQSRGNYGYTF. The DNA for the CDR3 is TGCGCCAGCAGCCAAAGCAGGGGGAACTATGGCTACACCTTC.

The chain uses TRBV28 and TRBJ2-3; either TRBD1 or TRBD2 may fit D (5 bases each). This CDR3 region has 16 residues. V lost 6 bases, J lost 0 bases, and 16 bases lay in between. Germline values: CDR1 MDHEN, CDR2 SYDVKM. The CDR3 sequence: CASSVTPGPSTDTQYF. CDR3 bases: TGTGCCAGCAGCGTTACTCCGGGGCCTAGCACAGATACGCAGTATTTT.

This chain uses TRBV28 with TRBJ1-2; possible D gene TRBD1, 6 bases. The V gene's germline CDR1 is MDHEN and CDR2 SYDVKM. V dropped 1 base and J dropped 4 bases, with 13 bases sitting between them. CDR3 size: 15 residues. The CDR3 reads CASSLYREGGYGYTF. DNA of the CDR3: TGTGCCAGCAGTTTATACAGGGAAGGTGGCTATGGCTACACCTTC.

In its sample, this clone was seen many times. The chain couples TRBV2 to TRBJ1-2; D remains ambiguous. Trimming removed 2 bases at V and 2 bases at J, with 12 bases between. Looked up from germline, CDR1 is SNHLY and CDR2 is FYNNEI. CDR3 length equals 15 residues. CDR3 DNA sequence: TGTGCCAGCAGTGAATCCGTCGGTCCGAACTATGGCTACACCTTC. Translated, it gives CASSESVGPNYGYTF.

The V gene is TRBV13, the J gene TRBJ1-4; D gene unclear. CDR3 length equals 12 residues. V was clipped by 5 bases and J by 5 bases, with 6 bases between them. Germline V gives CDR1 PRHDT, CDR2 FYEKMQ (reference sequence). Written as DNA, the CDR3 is TGTGCCAGCAGCCTTCTAAATGAAAAACTGTTTTTT. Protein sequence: CASSLLNEKLFF. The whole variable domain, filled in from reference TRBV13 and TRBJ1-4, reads AAGVIQSPRHLIKEKRETATLKCYPIPRHDTVYWYQQGPGQDPQFLISFYEKMQSDKGSIPDRFSAQQFSDYHSELNMSSLELGDSALYFCASSLLNEKLFFGSGTQLSVL.